Shown below are 15 T cell receptor beta chains from a single sample sequenced in a study of OX40 agonist ivuxolimab in advanced cancers. Profiling relied on immunoSEQ multiplex PCR, and the TCRdb table lists in-frame clones only, not all of them. The sample yields about 50,000 clones, 70% to 85% seen once. This specimen consisted of CD4+ or CD8+ T cells sorted from blood, obtained in a trial of the OX40 agonist ivuxolimab. These receptors all come from an adult with an advanced solid tumor such as melanoma, head and neck, liver or kidney cancer.

This chain uses TRBV7-3 with TRBJ2-3, with D possibly being TRBD1 (6 bases). Trimming shortened V by 4 bases and J by 0 bases, and 11 bases separated the two germline ends. The germline CDR1 and CDR2 sequences are SGHTA and FQGTGA. The CDR3 runs 15 residues. CDR3 residues: CASSSTGHSTDTQYF. DNA of the CDR3: TGTGCCAGCAGCTCAACGGGACATAGCACAGATACGCAGTATTTT.

This rearrangement joins TRBV11-1 to TRBJ1-2; perhaps TRBD1 as D (6 bases). This CDR3 contains 14 residues. Germline CDR1 and CDR2: SGHAT and FQDESV (reference sequence). Trimming cost V 5 bases and J 8 bases, with 18 bases left between them. The CDR3 coding sequence is TGTGCCAGCAGCCGACGAAGGGGGACGGAAGGCTACACCTTC. As protein: CASSRRRGTEGYTF.

The rearrangement uses TRBV7-9 and TRBJ1-1; the D gene is possibly TRBD1 (6 bases). The CDR3 runs to 15 residues. In germline, CDR1 is SEHNR, CDR2 FQNEAQ (reference sequence). Deletions cut 4 bases from V and 4 bases from J, with 16 bases between. CDR3 sequence: CASSSEGGQGTEAFF. CDR3 bases: TGTGCCAGCAGCTCCGAGGGGGGCCAGGGCACTGAAGCTTTCTTT.

The J gene is TRBJ1-5, the V gene TRBV19; the match to TRBD1 covers 9 bases. The CDR3 length is 20 residues. J lost 2 bases, V lost 1 base, and 15 bases had no gene match. The germline V gene encodes CDR1 LNHDA and CDR2 SQIVND (reference sequence). The CDR3, as DNA: TGTGCCAGTAGTATAGGACTTCAGGACAGGGGATCGTTGGGCAATCAGCCCCAGCATTTT. It specifies CASSIGLQDRGSLGNQPQHF. Based on the CDR3 plus reference TRBV19 and TRBJ1-5, the full variable domain is DGGITQSPKYLFRKEGQNVTLSCEQNLNHDAMYWYRQDPGQGLRLIYYSQIVNDFQKGDIAEGYSVSREKKESFPLTVTSAQKNPTAFYLCASSIGLQDRGSLGNQPQHFGDGTRLSIL.

The genes are TRBV5-1 and TRBJ2-1; 11 bases align to TRBD2. The trim removed 4 bases at V and 10 bases at J, leaving 13 bases unmatched. Per the germline V gene, CDR1 is SGHRS and CDR2 is YFSETQ. The CDR3 covers 16 residues. CDR3 loop: CASSPTFSGRANEQFF. CDR3 in DNA: TGCGCCAGCAGCCCAACGTTTAGCGGGAGGGCCAACGAGCAGTTCTTC.

The chain employs TRBV2 and TRBJ2-2, with D possibly being TRBD2 (5 bases). The germline V gene encodes CDR1 SNHLY and CDR2 FYNNEI. The CDR3 has 13 amino acids. Deletions cut 4 bases from V and 7 bases from J, with 10 bases between. CDR3 region: CASSVLRVGELFF. The CDR3 coding sequence is TGTGCCAGCAGTGTTTTGCGGGTCGGGGAGCTGTTTTTT.

This clone has more than one count but fewer than ten. The rearrangement uses TRBV2 and TRBJ1-1; 8 positions agree with TRBD1. Germline CDR1 and CDR2: SNHLY and FYNNEI. The CDR3 is made up of 12 amino acids. Trimming removed 6 bases from V and 11 bases from J; junction bases left unmatched: 8. CDR3 loop: CASRRQGQEAFF. The CDR3 DNA follows: TGTGCCAGCAGGAGACAGGGGCAGGAGGCTTTCTTT.

The gene calls are TRBV7-3 and TRBJ2-7; TRBD2 might be the D (5 bases). This CDR3 has 14 amino acids. Germline assignment: CDR1 SGHTA and CDR2 FQGTGA. Trimming removed 0 bases at V and 6 bases at J, with 12 bases between. DNA for the CDR3: TGTGCCAGCAGCTTAACCGGTGTTCGGGGCGAGCAGTACTTC. This gives the protein CASSLTGVRGEQYF.

The chain couples TRBV18 to TRBJ1-1; D is unclear. The CDR3 is 11 residues long. Germline lookup yields CDR1 KGHSH and CDR2 LQKENI. V was pared by 6 bases and J by 0 bases, with 2 bases between. The CDR3 DNA follows: TGTGCCAGCTCTCTGAACACTGAAGCTTTCTTT. This gives the protein CASSLNTEAFF.

This clone appeared a single time. The rearrangement links TRBV12-5 to TRBJ1-1; the match to TRBD1 covers 8 bases. V lost 5 bases, J lost 0 bases, and 5 bases stayed unmatched. In germline, CDR1 is LGHNT, CDR2 FRNRAP. The CDR3 consists of 15 residues. The CDR3 protein is CASGNLTGVNTEAFF. CDR3 bases: TGTGCTAGTGGTAATTTGACAGGGGTGAACACTGAAGCTTTCTTT. The whole variable domain, remainder taken from reference TRBV12-5 and TRBJ1-1, is DARVTQTPRHKVTEMGQEVTMRCQPILGHNTVFWYRQTMMQGLELLAYFRNRAPLDDSGMPKDRFSAEMPDATLATLKIQPSEPRDSAVYFCASGNLTGVNTEAFFGQGTRLTVV.

V and J are TRBV10-1 and TRBJ2-4, with D perhaps TRBD1 (5 bases). V lost 6 bases and J lost 1, with 7 bases in between. The CDR3 loop spans 13 amino acids. From germline, CDR1 is WNHNN and CDR2 SYGVQD (reference sequence). The CDR3 DNA follows: TGCGCCAGCAGCCAGGGTGCCAAAAACATTCAGTACTTC. The encoded protein is CASSQGAKNIQYF.

The J gene is TRBJ1-4, the V gene TRBV25-1; D is perhaps TRBD1 (6 bases). V gave up 2 bases and J gave up 10 bases, with 14 bases separating them. The CDR3 sequence is 14 residues long. From germline, CDR1 is MGHDK and CDR2 SYGVNS. The CDR3: CASSEGGHTGKLFF. The CDR3 DNA is TGTGCCAGCAGTGAAGGGGGCCATACTGGAAAACTGTTTTTT.

The gene calls are TRBV7-9 and TRBJ1-2, with unresolved D. Trimming pared 3 bases from V and 4 bases from J, leaving 12 bases between. Germline V lookup: CDR1 SEHNR, CDR2 FQNEAQ (reference sequence). The CDR3 has 14 amino acids. The CDR3 region is CASSFATEIYGYTF. CDR3 nucleotides: TGTGCCAGCAGCTTCGCAACAGAGATCTATGGCTACACCTTC.

This rearrangement joins TRBV29-1 to TRBJ2-3, with TRBD1 identical over 10 bases. Germline values: CDR1 SQVTM, CDR2 ANQGSEA. The CDR3 is 13 amino acids. V shed 6 bases, J shed 6 bases, and the junction held 6 bases outside the gene matches. CDR3 loop: CSVDRGQSDTQYF. CDR3 DNA sequence: TGCAGCGTCGACAGGGGGCAGTCCGATACGCAGTATTTT.

This chain joins TRBV19 and TRBJ1-5; TRBD1 might be the D (5 bases). Trimming removed 3 bases from V and 7 bases from J, with 7 bases in between. This CDR3 has 12 amino acids. Germline lookup yields CDR1 LNHDA and CDR2 SQIVND (reference sequence). CDR3 sequence (DNA): TGTGCCAGTAGTATGTGGGGCCAGCCCCAGCATTTT. Translating it yields CASSMWGQPQHF.